A selection of T cell receptor beta chains follows, all from one sample in a study of T cell repertoires in cytomegalovirus infection. Each CDR3 protein is one row after TCRdb ran MiXCR on the reads. The sample lists some 800,000 distinct CDR3 sequences; about 33% were seen once. Antigen specificity for these receptors is unknown. The specimen was cultured CD8+ T cells from PBMCs, collected from culture after CMV antigen stimulation. Receptors originate from a human donor in good health (CMV status not recorded). Some clones in this sample may be carry-over from other donors' samples. Each CDR3 is given with its conserved first and last residue. The D gene is left open where the match is weak. The listing skips clone size in some rows; elsewhere it reads once, few, many or a size class.

NA	TRBV7-9	NA	TRBJ1-5	TGTGCCAGCAGCCAGGGCCCTAGCAATCAGCCCCAGCATTTT	CASSQGPSNQPQHF
NA	TRBV7-9	few	TRBJ1-1	TGTGCCAGCAGCGCCGCTAGCCAGGGATTCACTGAAGCTTTCTTT	CASSAASQGFTEAFF
NA	TRBV5-4	few	TRBJ1-2	TGTGCCAGCAGCCTCATTGTGACCAGGGGCTACACCTTC	CASSLIVTRGYTF
NA	TRBV27	NA	TRBJ1-6	TGTGCCAGCAGTTCAGGGGACAACCTTAATTCACCCCTCCACTTT	CASSSGDNLNSPLHF
NA	TRBV7-6	many	TRBJ1-2	TGTGCCAGCAGCTTAGGGGCCAGAGGGGGGATTACAGGCTACACCTTC	CASSLGARGGITGYTF
NA	TRBV4-1	few	TRBJ2-1	TGCGCCAGCAGCCAAGATCCGGCAGGGTTTAAAGATGAGCAGTTCTTC	CASSQDPAGFKDEQFF
TRBD1	TRBV27	once	TRBJ1-3	TGTGCCAGCAGTCCCGGGACAGTACGGACGCTCTCTGGAAACACCATATATTTT	CASSPGTVRTLSGNTIYF
NA	TRBV6-1	NA	TRBJ1-1	TGTGCCAGCAACGCAATGAACACTGAAGCTTTCTTT	CASNAMNTEAFF
NA	TRBV15	NA	TRBJ2-5	TGTGCCACGGCGGGGAGCCTAGAAGAGACCCAGTACTTC	CATAGSLEETQYF
NA	TRBV27	few	TRBJ2-2	TGTGCCAGCAGTCGTGGGACCTACACCGGGGAGCTGTTTTTT	CASSRGTYTGELFF
NA	TRBV7-6	many	TRBJ2-1	TGTGCCAGCAGTTTAATCGCGGGGCGGAATGAGCAGTTCTTC	CASSLIAGRNEQFF
NA	TRBV11-2	NA	TRBJ2-2	TGTGCCAGCAGCCCCGGAACGGGGAAGGCCGGGGAGCTGTTTTTT	CASSPGTGKAGELFF
NA	TRBV11-1	NA	TRBJ2-6	TGTGCCAGCAGCCTTTTCGCAGGGGTTGCTGGGGCCAACGTCCTGACTTTC	CASSLFAGVAGANVLTF
NA	TRBV7-6	many	TRBJ1-1	TGTGCCAGCAGCTTAAGTGACCTTAGGGGCACTGAAGCTTTCTTT	CASSLSDLRGTEAFF